The 8 T cell receptor beta chains presented below share a single source sample, sequenced in a study of blood T cell repertoires in COVID-19. Data came from immunoSEQ multiplex PCR; TCRdb stores just in-frame clones and leaves some out. In the table there are about 74,000 clones, about 86% of which are singletons. The sequenced material came from peripheral blood. These receptors were collected from a woman older than 75 with active or convalescent COVID-19.

The gene calls are TRBV7-2 and TRBJ1-4, with a tentative D call TRBD1 (6 bases). The germline V gene encodes CDR1 SGHTA and CDR2 FQGNSA. The germline V and J ends were trimmed by 4 bases and 3 bases, with 12 bases remaining between them. The CDR3 totals 15 residues. CDR3 region: CASSYYGQPNEKLFF. For the CDR3, the DNA is TGTGCCAGCAGCTATTATGGACAGCCTAATGAAAAACTGTTTTTT.

This chain connects TRBV5-1 to TRBJ1-2; D not certain. Trimming removed 5 bases at V and 0 bases at J, with 14 bases between. CDR3 length equals 15 residues. CDR1 and CDR2 from the germline V gene are SGHRS and YFSETQ. CDR3 amino acids: CASSSYRDTNYGYTF. CDR3 coding DNA: TGCGCCAGCAGTAGTTACAGAGATACTAACTATGGCTACACCTTC.

A few counts support this clone. This chain uses TRBV4-3 with TRBJ1-1, with unresolved D. The CDR3 runs 15 residues. Germline CDR1 and CDR2: LGHNA and YSLEER. Trimming took off 0 bases at V and 0 bases at J, with 8 bases between the two ends. CDR3 sequence: CASSQDAGVNTEAFF. The CDR3 DNA reads TGCGCCAGCAGCCAAGATGCCGGGGTGAACACTGAAGCTTTCTTT.

DNA for the CDR3: TGTGCCAGCATGCGGGTCGGGATGTACGAGCAGTACTTC. Amino acids: CASMRVGMYEQYF. The gene calls are TRBV5-4 and TRBJ2-7, with D tentatively TRBD2 (5 bases). Germline CDR1 reads SGHNT; CDR2 reads YYREEE (reference sequence). Trimming took 6 bases from V and 4 from J, leaving 14 bases between them. The CDR3 has 13 residues.

The V and J genes are TRBV5-1 and TRBJ1-1, with D unresolved. The CDR3 covers 15 residues. Germline CDR1 reads SGHRS; CDR2 reads YFSETQ. The V end lost 0 bases, the J end lost 5 bases, and 14 bases lay between the germline ends. The CDR3 sequence: CASSLASTSGTEAFF. The CDR3 DNA reads TGCGCCAGCAGCTTGGCCAGCACAAGCGGGACTGAAGCTTTCTTT.

The DNA of the CDR3 is TGTGCCACCAGTGATTGGGGGGCTAGCGGGAGGAATGAGCAGTTCTTC. As protein: CATSDWGASGRNEQFF. The chain employs TRBV24-1 and TRBJ2-1, with TRBD2 identical over 11 bases. Germline V gene data show CDR1 as KGHDR and CDR2 as SFDVKD. V shed 2 bases, J shed 7 bases, and the junction held 6 bases outside the gene matches. The CDR3 is made up of 16 amino acids.

Concerning this clone: Other DNA sequences in the same sample also yield this CDR3. The V gene is TRBV6-5, the J gene TRBJ1-3; D gene uncertain. The CDR3 length is 15 residues. Germline V gene lookup returns CDR1 MNHEY and CDR2 SVGAGI. With 2 bases removed from V and 2 bases from J, the gap between germline ends came to 10 bases. CDR3 sequence (DNA): TGTGCCAGCAGTTACCGAGGGAATCCTGGAAACACCATATATTTT. As protein: CASSYRGNPGNTIYF.

The chain joins TRBV11-2 to TRBJ2-7; tentative D call: TRBD1 (5 bases). CDR1 and CDR2 (germline): SGHAT, FQNNGV. V was clipped by 2 bases and J by 3 bases, with 11 bases between them. CDR3 size: 14 residues. Here the CDR3 reads CASSLTGINYEQYF. The CDR3 DNA reads as TGTGCCAGCAGCTTAACAGGCATCAACTACGAGCAGTACTTC. Full variable domain (remainder filled in from reference TRBV11-2 and TRBJ2-7): EAGVAQSPRYKIIEKRQSVAFWCNPISGHATLYWYQQILGQGPKLLIQFQNNGVVDDSQLPKDRFSAERLKGVDSTLKIQPAKLEDSAVYLCASSLTGINYEQYFGPGTRLTVT.